This T cell receptor beta chain emerged from a study of control samples from healthy donors and cancer patients. This CDR3 region has 16 residues. CDR1 and CDR2 from the germline V gene are SGHTA and FQGNSA. Trimming at V came to 2 bases and at J to 2 bases, leaving 4 bases not matched to a gene. Produced via immunoSEQ multiplex PCR; TCRdb's table is partial and in-frame only. This table holds around 200,000 clones, roughly 94% found once. Sequenced material: blood. The chain joins TRBV7-2 to TRBJ2-5; TRBD2 aligns across 11 bases. The sequence came from a man aged 45 to 65 in good health. For the CDR3, the DNA is TGTGCCAGCAGCTTAAGTACTAGCGGGGGACAAGAGACCCAGTACTTC. Protein sequence: CASSLSTSGGQETQYF.